In its sample, the clone carrying this T cell receptor (beta chain) was seen once. Its specificity is not known. These data are taken from a study of shared clonotypes between healthy human individuals. Study background: Every donor yielded three CD4 naive, three CD4 memory, two CD8 naive and one CD8 memory plate. Study outcomes and limitations: Shared clonotypes: approximately 5.3% naive CD4, about 4% naive CD8, 2.3% memory CD4, 0.4% memory CD8. What rarefaction showed was incomplete sorted-subset sequencing despite large depth. Larger estimated richness was generally recorded for naive subsets relative to memory subsets.

Profiling relied on immunoSEQ multiplex PCR, and the TCRdb table lists in-frame clones only, not all of them. In the table there are 600,000 to 750,000 clones, less than 95% of which are singletons. Between the trimmed V and J ends, which lost 4 bases and 5 bases, there was a span of 14 bases. CDR3 length: 14 amino acids. Germline CDR1 and CDR2: SEHNR and FQNEAQ (reference sequence). This clonotype was obtained from a man aged 18 to 29 in good health. Some clones in this sample may be carry-over from other donors' samples. Sequenced input: memory CD8+ T cells from PBMCs. The subset denotes: CD45RO+ cells pooled with CCR7-negative TemRA cells. The chain combines TRBV7-9 with TRBJ2-5; no reliable D call. The CDR3 region is CASSSQRHRETQYF. CDR3 nucleotide sequence: TGTGCCAGCAGCTCCCAACGTCATCGGGAGACCCAGTACTTC.